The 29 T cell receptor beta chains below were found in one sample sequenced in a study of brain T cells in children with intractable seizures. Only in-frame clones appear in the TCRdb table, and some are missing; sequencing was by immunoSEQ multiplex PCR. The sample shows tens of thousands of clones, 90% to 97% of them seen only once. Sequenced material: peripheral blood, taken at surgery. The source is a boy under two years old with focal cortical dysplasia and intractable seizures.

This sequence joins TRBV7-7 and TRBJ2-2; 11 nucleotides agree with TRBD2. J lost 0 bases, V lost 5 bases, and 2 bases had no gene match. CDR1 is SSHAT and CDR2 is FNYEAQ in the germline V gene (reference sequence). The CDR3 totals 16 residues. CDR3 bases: TGTGCCAGCAGCCAGACTAGCGGGACGAACACCGGGGAGCTGTTTTTT. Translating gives CASSQTSGTNTGELFF.

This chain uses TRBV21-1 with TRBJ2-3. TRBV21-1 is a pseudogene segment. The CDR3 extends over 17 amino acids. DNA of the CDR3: TGTGCCAGCAGCCCTCGAGGGACCTTCGAGGATACAGATACGCAGTATTTT. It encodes CASSPRGTFEDTDTQYF.

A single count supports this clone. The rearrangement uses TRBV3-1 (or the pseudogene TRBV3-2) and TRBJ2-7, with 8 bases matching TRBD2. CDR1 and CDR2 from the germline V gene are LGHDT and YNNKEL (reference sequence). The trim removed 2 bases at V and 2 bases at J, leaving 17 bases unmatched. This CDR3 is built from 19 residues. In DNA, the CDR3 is TGTGCCAGCAGCCAAAAGGTCAAAGGAGGACTAGCTCCTACCTACGAGCAGTACTTC. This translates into CASSQKVKGGLAPTYEQYF.

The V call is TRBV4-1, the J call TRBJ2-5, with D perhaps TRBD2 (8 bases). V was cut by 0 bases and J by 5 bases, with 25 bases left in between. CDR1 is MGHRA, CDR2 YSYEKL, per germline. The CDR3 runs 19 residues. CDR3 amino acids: CASSQEGGDSGAMEETQYF. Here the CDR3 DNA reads TGCGCCAGCAGCCAAGAAGGGGGCGATAGCGGGGCGATGGAGGAGACCCAGTACTTC.

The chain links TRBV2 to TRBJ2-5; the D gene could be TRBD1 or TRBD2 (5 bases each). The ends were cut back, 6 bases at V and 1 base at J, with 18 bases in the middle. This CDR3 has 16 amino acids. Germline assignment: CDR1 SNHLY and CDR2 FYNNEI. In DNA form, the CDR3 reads TGTGCCAGCAGACCCCCCCTAACCGGGGCCCAAGAGACCCAGTACTTC. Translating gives CASRPPLTGAQETQYF.

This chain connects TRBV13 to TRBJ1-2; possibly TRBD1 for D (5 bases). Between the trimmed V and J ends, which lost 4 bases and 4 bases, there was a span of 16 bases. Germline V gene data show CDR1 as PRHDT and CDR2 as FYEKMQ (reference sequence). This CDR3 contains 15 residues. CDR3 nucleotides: TGTGCCAGCAGCTATTCGACAGCGAGTGTCTATGGCTACACCTTC. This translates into CASSYSTASVYGYTF.

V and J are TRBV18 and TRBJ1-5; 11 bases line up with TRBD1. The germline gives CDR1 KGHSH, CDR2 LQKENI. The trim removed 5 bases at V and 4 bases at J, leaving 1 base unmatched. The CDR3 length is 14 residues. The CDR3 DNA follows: TGTGCCAGCTCAGGGACAGGGGGAAATCAGCCCCAGCATTTT. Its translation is CASSGTGGNQPQHF.

The CDR3 protein is CASSTISSVDNTEAFF. CDR3 DNA sequence: TGTGCCAGCAGTACAATATCGTCAGTAGATAACACTGAAGCTTTCTTT. The V and J genes are TRBV28 and TRBJ1-1; D is ambiguous. The CDR3 loop spans 16 amino acids. V was cut by 5 bases and J by 2 bases, with 18 bases left in between. Germline-derived CDR1 and CDR2 are MDHEN and SYDVKM.

The CDR3 region is CASSARGWNSPLHF. In nucleotides, the CDR3 is TGTGCCAGCAGCGCGAGGGGCTGGAATTCACCCCTCCACTTT. The chain combines TRBV7-9 with TRBJ1-6, with D tentatively TRBD1 (5 bases). This CDR3 is 14 amino acids long. Looked up from germline, CDR1 is SEHNR and CDR2 is FQNEAQ (reference sequence). Trimming took 5 bases from V and 7 from J, leaving 12 bases between them.

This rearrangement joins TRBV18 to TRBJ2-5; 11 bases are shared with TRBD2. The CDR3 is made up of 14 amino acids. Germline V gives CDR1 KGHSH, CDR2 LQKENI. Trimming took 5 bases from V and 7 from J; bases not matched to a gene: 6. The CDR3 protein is CASSTGTSGGTQYF. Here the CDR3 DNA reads TGTGCCAGCTCAACCGGGACTAGCGGCGGGACCCAGTACTTC. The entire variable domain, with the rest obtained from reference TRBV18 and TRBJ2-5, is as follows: NAGVMQNPRHLVRRRGQEARLRCSPMKGHSHVYWYRQLPEEGLKFMVYLQKENIIDESGMPKERFSAEFPKEGPSILRIQQVVRGDSAAYFCASSTGTSGGTQYFGPGTRLLVL.

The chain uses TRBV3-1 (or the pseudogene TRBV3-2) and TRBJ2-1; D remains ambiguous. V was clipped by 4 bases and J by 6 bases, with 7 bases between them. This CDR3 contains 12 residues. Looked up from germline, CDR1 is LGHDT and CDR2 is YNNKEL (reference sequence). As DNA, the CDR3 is TGTGCCAGCAGCCCTGGGGTCAATGAGCAGTTCTTC. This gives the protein CASSPGVNEQFF.

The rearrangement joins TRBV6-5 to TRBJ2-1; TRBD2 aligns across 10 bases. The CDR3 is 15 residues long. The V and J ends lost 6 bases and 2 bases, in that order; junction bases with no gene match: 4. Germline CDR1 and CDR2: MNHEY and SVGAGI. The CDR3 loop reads CASSRLAGAYNEQFF. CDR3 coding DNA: TGTGCCAGCAGCCGACTAGCGGGTGCCTACAATGAGCAGTTCTTC.

CDR3 nucleotide sequence: TGTGCCAGCAGCTTAGCGCAGGGGGCCACTGAAGCTTTCTTT. This codes for CASSLAQGATEAFF. This chain connects TRBV7-2 to TRBJ1-1, with 8 positions matching TRBD1. Unmatched junction bases numbered 1, after V lost 0 bases and J lost 4 bases. Germline V CDR1 and CDR2: SGHTA, FQGNSA. This CDR3 is built from 14 residues. The whole variable domain, filled in from reference TRBV7-2 and TRBJ1-1, reads GAGVSQSPSNKVTEKGKDVELRCDPISGHTALYWYRQSLGQGLEFLIYFQGNSAPDKSGLPSDRFSAERTGGSVSTLTIQRTQQEDSAVYLCASSLAQGATEAFFGQGTRLTVV.

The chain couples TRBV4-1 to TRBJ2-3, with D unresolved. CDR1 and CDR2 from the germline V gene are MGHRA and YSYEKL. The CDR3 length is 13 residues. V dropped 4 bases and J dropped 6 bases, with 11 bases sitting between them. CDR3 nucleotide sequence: TGCGCCAGCAGCCGCAATGCTAGGGATACGCAGTATTTT. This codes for CASSRNARDTQYF.

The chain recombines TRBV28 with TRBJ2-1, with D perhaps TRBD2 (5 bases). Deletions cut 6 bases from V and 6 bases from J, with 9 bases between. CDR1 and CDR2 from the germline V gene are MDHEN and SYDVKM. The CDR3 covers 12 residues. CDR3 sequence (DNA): TGTGCCAGCAGGGTAGGAGGCAATGAGCAGTTCTTC. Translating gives CASRVGGNEQFF.

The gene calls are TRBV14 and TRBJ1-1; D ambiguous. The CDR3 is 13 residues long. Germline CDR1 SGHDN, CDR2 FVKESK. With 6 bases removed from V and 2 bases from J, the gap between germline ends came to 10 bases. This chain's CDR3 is CASSRRKNTEAFF. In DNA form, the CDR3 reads TGTGCCAGCAGTCGACGGAAAAACACTGAAGCTTTCTTT. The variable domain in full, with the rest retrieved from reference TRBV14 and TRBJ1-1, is EAGVTQFPSHSVIEKGQTVTLRCDPISGHDNLYWYRRVMGKEIKFLLHFVKESKQDESGMPNNRFLAERTGGTYSTLKVQPAELEDSGVYFCASSRRKNTEAFFGQGTRLTVV.

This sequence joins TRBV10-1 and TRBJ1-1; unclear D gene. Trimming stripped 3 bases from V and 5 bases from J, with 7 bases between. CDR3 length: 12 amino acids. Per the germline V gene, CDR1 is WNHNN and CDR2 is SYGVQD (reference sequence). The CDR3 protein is CASSEGGTEAFF. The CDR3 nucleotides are TGCGCCAGCAGTGAAGGAGGGACTGAAGCTTTCTTT.

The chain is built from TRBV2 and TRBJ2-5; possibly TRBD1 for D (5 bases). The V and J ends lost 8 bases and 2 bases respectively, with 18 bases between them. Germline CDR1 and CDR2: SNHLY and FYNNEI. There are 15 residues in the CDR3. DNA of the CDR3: TGTGCCAGCCTGGACATACTCAAGGGTCAAGAGACCCAGTACTTC. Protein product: CASLDILKGQETQYF.

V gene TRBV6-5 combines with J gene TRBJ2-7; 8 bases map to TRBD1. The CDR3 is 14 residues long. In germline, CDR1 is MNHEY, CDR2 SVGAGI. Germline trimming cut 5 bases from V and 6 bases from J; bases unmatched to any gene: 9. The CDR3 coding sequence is TGTGCCAGCAGTAGTGGGACAGGCACCTCCGAGCAGTACTTC. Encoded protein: CASSSGTGTSEQYF.

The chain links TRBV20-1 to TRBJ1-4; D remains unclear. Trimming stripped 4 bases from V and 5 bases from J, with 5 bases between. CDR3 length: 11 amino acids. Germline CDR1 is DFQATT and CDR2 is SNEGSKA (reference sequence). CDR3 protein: CSATPNEKLFF. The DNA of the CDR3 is TGCAGTGCTACTCCAAATGAAAAACTGTTTTTT.

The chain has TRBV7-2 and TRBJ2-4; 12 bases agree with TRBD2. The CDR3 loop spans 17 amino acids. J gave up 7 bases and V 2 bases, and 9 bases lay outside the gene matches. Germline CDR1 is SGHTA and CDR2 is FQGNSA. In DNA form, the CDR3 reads TGTGCCAGCAGCTTAACCCCTCGACTAGCGGGAGTGAACATTCAGTACTTC. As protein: CASSLTPRLAGVNIQYF.

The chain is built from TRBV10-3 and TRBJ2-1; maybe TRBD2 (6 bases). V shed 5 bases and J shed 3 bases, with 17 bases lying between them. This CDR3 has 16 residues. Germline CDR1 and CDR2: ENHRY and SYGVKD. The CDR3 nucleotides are TGTGCCATCAGTCCTTTGGAACTAGCCTACTACAATGAGCAGTTCTTC. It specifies CAISPLELAYYNEQFF.

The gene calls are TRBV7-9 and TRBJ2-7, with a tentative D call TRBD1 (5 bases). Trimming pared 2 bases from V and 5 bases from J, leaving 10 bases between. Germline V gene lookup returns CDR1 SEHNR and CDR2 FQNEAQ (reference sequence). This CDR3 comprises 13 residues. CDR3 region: CASSLLAGNEQYF. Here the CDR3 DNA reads TGTGCCAGCAGCTTATTGGCAGGGAACGAGCAGTACTTC.

The CDR3, as DNA: TGTGCCAGCAGTTACTCGGGGACAGGGGGCACTGAAGCTTTCTTT. This translates into CASSYSGTGGTEAFF. This sequence joins TRBV6-6 and TRBJ1-1, with TRBD1 matching 11 bases. Germline V lookup: CDR1 MNHNY, CDR2 SVGAGI (reference sequence). This CDR3 has 15 residues. V lost 0 bases and J lost 4; bases outside the gene matches: 1.

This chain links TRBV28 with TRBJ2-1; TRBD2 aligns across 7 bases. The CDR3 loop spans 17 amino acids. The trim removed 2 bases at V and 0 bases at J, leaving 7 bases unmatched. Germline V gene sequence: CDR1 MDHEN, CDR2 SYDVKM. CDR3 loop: CASSLTSASGSYNEQFF. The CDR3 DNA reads TGTGCCAGCAGTTTAACCTCCGCTAGCGGCTCCTACAATGAGCAGTTCTTC.

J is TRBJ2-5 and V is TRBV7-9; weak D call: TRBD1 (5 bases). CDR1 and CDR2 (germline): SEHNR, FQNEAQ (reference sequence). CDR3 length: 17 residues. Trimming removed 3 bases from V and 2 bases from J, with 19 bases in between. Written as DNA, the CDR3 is TGTGCCAGCAGCTTCATCAGGGTTCCGGAGACACAAGAGACCCAGTACTTC. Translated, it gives CASSFIRVPETQETQYF.

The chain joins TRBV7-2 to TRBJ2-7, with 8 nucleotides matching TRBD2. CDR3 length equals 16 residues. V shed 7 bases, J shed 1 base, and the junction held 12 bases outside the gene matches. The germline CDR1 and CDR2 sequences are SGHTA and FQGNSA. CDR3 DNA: TGTGCCAGCACAAAAGAGGGAGCGGGAGCGTCCTACGAGCAGTACTTC. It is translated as CASTKEGAGASYEQYF.

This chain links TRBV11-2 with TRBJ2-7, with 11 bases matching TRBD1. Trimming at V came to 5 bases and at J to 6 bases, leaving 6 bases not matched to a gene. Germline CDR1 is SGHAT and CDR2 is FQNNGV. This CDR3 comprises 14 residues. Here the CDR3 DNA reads TGTGCCAGCAGCCCTAGGACAGGGGGCTCCGAGCAGTACTTC. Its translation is CASSPRTGGSEQYF.

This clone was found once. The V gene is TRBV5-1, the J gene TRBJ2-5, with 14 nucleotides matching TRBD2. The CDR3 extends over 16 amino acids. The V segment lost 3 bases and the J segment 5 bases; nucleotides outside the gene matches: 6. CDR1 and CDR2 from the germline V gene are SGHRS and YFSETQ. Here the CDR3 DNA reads TGCGCCAGCAGCTGGGGGACTAGCGGGGGATCCGAGACCCAGTACTTC. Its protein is CASSWGTSGGSETQYF.